This TCR beta chain was observed in a study of Graves' ophthalmopathy and Graves' hyperthyroidism. Study-level background: Peripheral blood was collected at initial diagnosis, before any treatment.

PBMCs originated in 8.5 to 10 ml of fresh peripheral blood. This clonotype has at least ten counts. Germline-derived CDR1 and CDR2 are SGHTA and FQGNSA. This CDR3 spans 14 amino acids. The V gene lost 8 bases and the J gene lost 0 bases, with 14 bases spanning the gap. Beta-chain TCR CDR3 regions were amplified from RNA transcripts. HTBI primers primed a first-round RT-PCR, and a second-round multiplex PCR followed. TCRdb recomputed calls from the multiplex PCR reads with MiXCR, one row per CDR3 protein. Here the sample spans some 210,000 distinct CDR3 sequences, around 28% being singletons. The chain employs TRBV7-2 and TRBJ2-7; a possible D gene is TRBD1 (6 bases). The sequenced sample was peripheral blood. This sequence originates from a man over 45 with Graves' ophthalmopathy. CDR3 protein: CASSGPDSSYEQYF. CDR3 DNA: TGTGCCAGCTCCGGCCCGGACAGCTCCTACGAGCAGTACTTC.